This TCR beta chain was documented in a study of T cells in Graves' hyperthyroidism and ophthalmopathy. From RNA transcripts, TCR beta CDR3 regions were amplified. An initial round of RT-PCR targeting the TCR CDR3 relied on the HTBI primer set. TCRdb independently ran MiXCR on the multiplex PCR reads; one entry per CDR3 protein. The sample contains around 390,000 distinct CDR3 sequences, roughly 14% of which appear only once. V dropped 5 bases and J dropped 0 bases, with 8 bases sitting between them. Germline CDR1 reads SGHTA; CDR2 reads FQGTGA. The CDR3 runs to 13 residues. This clonotype occurred many times.

The gene calls are TRBV7-3 and TRBJ2-7, with a possible D match to TRBD1 (5 bases). The sequenced sample consisted of blood. The clonotype was recovered from a woman aged 30 to 39 with Graves' ophthalmopathy. CDR3 protein: CASSLDISYEQYF. The CDR3 DNA is TGTGCCAGCAGCCTGGACATCTCCTACGAGCAGTACTTC.